The 14 T cell receptor beta chains below all came from one sample that was sequenced in a study of blood T cell repertoires in COVID-19. TCRdb's table, derived via immunoSEQ multiplex PCR, lists solely in-frame clones and lacks some. The sample includes roughly 250,000 clones, 87% seen only once; the top ten take about 6%. Sequenced input: PBMCs or T cells enriched from blood (not recorded which). The receptor set was obtained from a woman younger than 45 with acute COVID-19.

Points on this clone: Other DNA sequences from this sample encode an identical CDR3 as well. V usage is TRBV4-1 and J usage is TRBJ1-2; D might be TRBD1 (5 bases). This CDR3 is built from 13 residues. Germline V gene lookup returns CDR1 MGHRA and CDR2 YSYEKL. V dropped 2 bases and J dropped 4 bases, with 8 bases sitting between them. The CDR3 loop is CASSQQGGYGYTF. DNA of the CDR3: TGCGCCAGCAGCCAACAGGGTGGCTATGGCTACACCTTC.

The chain couples TRBV7-9 to TRBJ2-1; perhaps TRBD2 as D (6 bases). Trimming stripped 6 bases from V and 2 bases from J, with 11 bases between. The CDR3 consists of 14 residues. Germline V gene data show CDR1 as SEHNR and CDR2 as FQNEAQ (reference sequence). The CDR3 DNA reads as TGTGCCAGCAGAGAGACTAGAACCTACAATGAGCAGTTCTTC. It encodes CASRETRTYNEQFF.

V gene TRBV20-1 combines with J gene TRBJ2-3; maybe TRBD2 (5 bases). V shed 3 bases and J shed 4 bases, with 17 bases lying between them. Germline CDR1 DFQATT, CDR2 SNEGSKA (reference sequence). The CDR3 spans 15 residues. The CDR3 sequence is CSASKGGTIADTQYF. CDR3 nucleotides: TGCAGTGCTAGTAAAGGAGGCACCATAGCAGATACGCAGTATTTT.

This clone appeared a single time. The chain couples TRBV19 to TRBJ2-7; tentative D call: TRBD1 (5 bases). This CDR3 is 13 amino acids long. Germline CDR1 LNHDA, CDR2 SQIVND (reference sequence). Trimming took 3 bases from V and 4 from J, leaving 10 bases between them. CDR3 residues: CASSMGQGYEQYF. For the CDR3, the DNA is TGTGCCAGTAGTATGGGGCAGGGTTACGAGCAGTACTTC.

The rearrangement links TRBV28 to TRBJ1-3, with 8 positions matching TRBD1. V was pared by 5 bases and J by 4 bases, with 7 bases of the junction left unmatched. Germline V gene sequence: CDR1 MDHEN, CDR2 SYDVKM. The CDR3 is made up of 15 amino acids. The CDR3 loop is CASSPQGAGGNTIYF. DNA of the CDR3: TGTGCCAGCAGTCCTCAGGGGGCGGGGGGAAACACCATATATTTT.

Concerning this clone itself: This sample also contains other DNA sequences that code for the same CDR3. This chain links TRBV6-5 with TRBJ2-7; TRBD1 matches at 9 bases. V was pared by 0 bases and J by 1 base, with 1 base of the junction left unmatched. The CDR3 is made up of 15 amino acids. Germline-derived CDR1 and CDR2 are MNHEY and SVGAGI. The CDR3, as DNA: TGTGCCAGCAGTTACTCGACAGGGGGTTCCTACGAGCAGTACTTC. This translates into CASSYSTGGSYEQYF.

The chain joins TRBV12-3 or TRBV12-4 to TRBJ2-1; 8 bases match TRBD1. Trimming cost V 6 bases and J 8 bases; bases outside gene matches: 6. The CDR3 has 13 residues. CDR3 protein: CASRSTGAHEQFF. The DNA for the CDR3 is TGTGCCAGCAGATCGACAGGGGCCCATGAGCAGTTCTTC.

The chain carries TRBV7-3 and TRBJ2-1; a possible D gene is TRBD2 (5 bases). CDR1 SGHTA and CDR2 FQGTGA come from the germline V gene. V lost 0 bases and J 8 bases, leaving 17 bases between the germline ends. The CDR3 runs to 16 residues. The CDR3 here is CASSLTGFSLVYEQFF. As DNA, the CDR3 is TGTGCCAGCAGCTTAACGGGTTTCTCACTAGTCTATGAGCAGTTCTTC.

The chain uses TRBV28 and TRBJ2-4, with no clear D. Trimming removed 0 bases from V and 0 bases from J, with 6 bases in between. Germline V gene sequence: CDR1 MDHEN, CDR2 SYDVKM. This CDR3 has 15 amino acids. In nucleotides, the CDR3 is TGTGCCAGCAGTTTATGGCCACTAGCCAAAAACATTCAGTACTTC. It encodes CASSLWPLAKNIQYF.

This chain connects TRBV24-1 to TRBJ2-2; D uncertain. Germline V lookup: CDR1 KGHDR, CDR2 SFDVKD. Trimming stripped 9 bases from V and 0 bases from J, with 4 bases between. The CDR3 has 12 residues. The CDR3 loop is CATVTNTGELFF. The DNA for the CDR3 is TGTGCCACCGTTACGAACACCGGGGAGCTGTTTTTT.

The CDR3 region is CASSQDVRGIKNIQYF. The DNA for the CDR3 is TGCGCCAGCAGCCAAGATGTAAGGGGGATTAAAAACATTCAGTACTTC. The gene calls are TRBV4-3 and TRBJ2-4, with D possibly being TRBD1 (6 bases). CDR1 is LGHNA and CDR2 is YSLEER in the germline V gene. CDR3 size: 16 residues. V was shortened by 0 bases and J by 4 bases, with 13 bases between the two germline ends.

This rearrangement joins TRBV5-4 to TRBJ2-1; 8 bases fit TRBD2. Germline lookup yields CDR1 SGHNT and CDR2 YYREEE (reference sequence). V lost 4 bases and J lost 8; bases outside the gene matches: 17. The CDR3 spans 17 residues. Here the CDR3 reads CASSAGTGTSKRDEQFF. Here the CDR3 DNA reads TGTGCCAGCAGCGCCGGGACCGGGACTAGTAAGAGGGATGAGCAGTTCTTC.

The chain uses TRBV18 and TRBJ1-1, with 7 bases aligning to TRBD1. From germline, CDR1 is KGHSH and CDR2 LQKENI. The CDR3 contains 16 residues. The V and J ends lost 1 base and 4 bases, in that order; junction bases with no gene match: 9. DNA for the CDR3: TGTGCCAGCTCACCACTCCAAGACGGGACAGCCACTGAAGCTTTCTTT. Its translation is CASSPLQDGTATEAFF. Variable domain in full (rest from reference TRBV18 and TRBJ1-1): NAGVMQNPRHLVRRRGQEARLRCSPMKGHSHVYWYRQLPEEGLKFMVYLQKENIIDESGMPKERFSAEFPKEGPSILRIQQVVRGDSAAYFCASSPLQDGTATEAFFGQGTRLTVV.

In this sample, this clone turned up once. The gene calls are TRBV2 and TRBJ2-5; a weak D match, TRBD1 (6 bases). The CDR3 loop spans 13 amino acids. From germline, CDR1 is SNHLY and CDR2 FYNNEI. V lost 3 bases, J lost 5 bases, and 10 bases lay in between. The CDR3 DNA sequence: TGTGCCAGCAGTGATCTGGGGGCGGAGACCCAGTACTTC. This translates into CASSDLGAETQYF.